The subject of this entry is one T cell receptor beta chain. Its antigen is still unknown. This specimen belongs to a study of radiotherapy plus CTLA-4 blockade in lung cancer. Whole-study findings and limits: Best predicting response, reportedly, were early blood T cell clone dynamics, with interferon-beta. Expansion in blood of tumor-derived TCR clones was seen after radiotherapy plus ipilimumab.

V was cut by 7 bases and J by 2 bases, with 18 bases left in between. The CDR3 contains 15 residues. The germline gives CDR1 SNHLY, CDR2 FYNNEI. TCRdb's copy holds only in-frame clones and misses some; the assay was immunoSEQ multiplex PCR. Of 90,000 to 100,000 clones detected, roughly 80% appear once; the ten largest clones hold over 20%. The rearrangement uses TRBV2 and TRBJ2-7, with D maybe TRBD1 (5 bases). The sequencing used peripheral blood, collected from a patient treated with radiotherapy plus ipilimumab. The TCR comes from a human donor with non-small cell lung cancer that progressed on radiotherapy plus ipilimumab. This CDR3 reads CASKESKGLTYEQYF. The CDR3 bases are TGTGCCAGCAAAGAGTCAAAGGGGTTAACCTACGAGCAGTACTTC.